A selection of T cell receptor beta chains follows, all from one sample in a study of CD8+ T cells in alopecia areata. Some clones are missing from TCRdb's copy, which holds only in-frame ones; the method was immunoSEQ multiplex PCR. The sample lists roughly 150,000 clones; nearly 55% were seen once. The sequenced sample was CD8+ T cells sorted from blood, obtained at week 4, from a patient treated with tofacitinib. The receptors originated from a human donor with alopecia areata. Both conserved end residues are part of each CDR3. The D gene is left open where the match is weak. Clone size appears in some rows only: once, few, many, or a class for an expanded clone.

CDR3aa | CDR3nt | abundance | d_gene | j_gene | v_gene
CASSLGDNSPLHF | TGTGCCAGCAGCTTGGGCGATAATTCACCCCTCCACTTT | . | . | TRBJ1-6 | TRBV5-6
CASSEETASPLHF | TGTGCCAGCAGTGAGGAGACGGCTTCACCCCTCCACTTT | few | . | TRBJ1-6 | TRBV6-5
CASSQEKGRGNTGELFF | TGCGCCAGCAGCCAAGAAAAAGGCAGGGGAAACACCGGGGAGCTGTTTTTT | few | . | TRBJ2-2 | TRBV4-3
CASSERQGPDEQYF | TGTGCCAGCAGCGAACGACAGGGGCCCGACGAGCAGTACTTC | few | TRBD1 | TRBJ2-7 | TRBV9
CASSFPDTGELFF | TGTGCCAGCAGCTTCCCGGACACCGGGGAGCTGTTTTTT | . | . | TRBJ2-2 | TRBV7-9
CSVETNTEAFF | TGCAGCGTCGAGACGAACACTGAAGCTTTCTTT | few | . | TRBJ1-1 | TRBV29-1
CASSPDYSYEQYF | TGTGCCAGCAGCCCAGACTACTCCTACGAGCAGTACTTC | . | . | TRBJ2-7 | TRBV27
CASSQGLAGALPYNEQFF | TGTGCCAGCAGCCAAGGACTAGCGGGGGCCTTACCTTACAATGAGCAGTTCTTC | . | TRBD2 | TRBJ2-1 | TRBV7-8
CASSLDVEGNIQYF | TGTGCCAGCAGCCTGGATGTCGAAGGAAACATTCAGTACTTC | . | . | TRBJ2-4 | TRBV5-6
CASSVGTGMYEQYF | TGTGCCAGCAGCGTAGGGACAGGGATGTACGAGCAGTACTTC | . | TRBD1 | TRBJ2-7 | TRBV9
CASSEYGGNTEAFF | TGTGCCAGCAGTGAATATGGTGGGAATACTGAAGCTTTCTTT | few | . | TRBJ1-1 | TRBV25-1
CAISDHTEKNYGYTF | TGTGCCATCAGTGATCATACCGAAAAGAACTATGGCTACACCTTC | . | . | TRBJ1-2 | TRBV10-3
CSVDRERTGELFF | TGCAGCGTTGACAGGGAGCGCACCGGGGAGCTGTTTTTT | . | . | TRBJ2-2 | TRBV29-1
CASSQELWSSYNEQFF | TGCGCCAGCAGCCAAGAACTTTGGAGCTCCTACAATGAGCAGTTCTTC | few | . | TRBJ2-1 | TRBV4-1
CASSLGENTEAFF | TGTGCCAGCAGCTTAGGGGAGAACACTGAAGCTTTCTTT | . | . | TRBJ1-1 | TRBV7-9
CAWSSGFGETQYF | TGTGCCTGGAGTTCCGGGTTCGGGGAGACCCAGTACTTC | . | . | TRBJ2-5 | TRBV30
CAWNAGSNQPQHF | TGTGCCTGGAACGCCGGGAGCAATCAGCCCCAGCATTTT | . | . | TRBJ1-5 | TRBV30
CASSHDPSYEQYF | TGCGCCAGCAGCCACGATCCTTCCTACGAGCAGTACTTC | few | . | TRBJ2-7 | TRBV4-3
CAISGEGSTEAFF | TGTGCCATCAGTGGGGAGGGGTCGACTGAAGCTTTCTTT | . | . | TRBJ1-1 | TRBV10-3
CASSDSVFTSSDTQYF | TGTGCCAGCAGTGACTCGGTCTTCACCTCGTCAGATACGCAGTATTTT | . | . | TRBJ2-3 | TRBV2
CACRTVMNTEAFF | TGTGCCTGTAGGACAGTTATGAACACTGAAGCTTTCTTT | . | . | TRBJ1-1 | TRBV30
CASSLVAANQPQHF | TGTGCCAGCAGTTTGGTGGCAGCCAATCAGCCCCAGCATTTT | few | . | TRBJ1-5 | TRBV28
CASSLYRGNEQFF | TGTGCCAGCAGTCTATACAGGGGTAATGAGCAGTTCTTC | . | TRBD1 | TRBJ2-1 | TRBV27
CAPRQSLIPNQPQHF | TGTGCCCCGAGACAGTCCCTCATCCCCAATCAGCCCCAGCATTTT | few | . | TRBJ1-5 | TRBV7-9
CSVEAGKLNTEAFF | TGCAGCGTTGAGGCAGGTAAATTGAACACTGAAGCTTTCTTT | . | . | TRBJ1-1 | TRBV29-1
CASSLNRGETQYF | TGTGCCAGCAGCTTGAACAGGGGAGAGACCCAGTACTTC | . | TRBD1 | TRBJ2-5 | TRBV5-4
CATRPRDRADEGYTF | TGTGCCACCCGGCCTCGGGACCGCGCAGATGAGGGCTACACCTTC | once | . | TRBJ1-2 | TRBV7-9
CASSADTGYEQYF | TGCGCCAGCAGCGCGGACACCGGCTACGAGCAGTACTTC | . | . | TRBJ2-7 | TRBV5-1
CSVAGTDKETTNEKLFF | TGCAGCGTCGCCGGGACAGACAAAGAAACAACTAATGAAAAACTGTTTTTT | few | TRBD1 | TRBJ1-4 | TRBV29-1
CASSFGAGTGDGYTF | TGTGCCAGCAGCTTTGGGGCCGGGACAGGGGATGGCTACACCTTC | . | TRBD1 | TRBJ1-2 | TRBV7-9
CASSQAVRQETQYF | TGCGCCAGCAGCCAAGCAGTTAGACAAGAGACCCAGTACTTC | . | . | TRBJ2-5 | TRBV4-1
CASADDTIRPDTQYF | TGTGCCAGCGCCGACGACACTATCCGACCAGATACGCAGTATTTT | . | . | TRBJ2-3 | TRBV27
CASSLIGAYEQYF | TGTGCCAGCAGCTTAATAGGGGCTTACGAGCAGTACTTC | few | . | TRBJ2-7 | TRBV5-6
CAGSGNLNTEAFF | TGCGCCGGAAGTGGCAATTTGAACACTGAAGCTTTCTTT | few | . | TRBJ1-1 | TRBV23-1
CASKSLGYEQYF | TGTGCCAGCAAATCGTTGGGTTACGAGCAGTACTTC | many | . | TRBJ2-7 | TRBV27
CASTHSKTAEAFF | TGTGCCAGCACCCATTCGAAGACAGCTGAAGCTTTCTTT | few | . | TRBJ1-1 | TRBV27
CASSLGGTYEQYF | TGTGCCAGCAGCTTGGGGGGGACCTACGAGCAGTACTTC | few | . | TRBJ2-7 | TRBV5-4
CASSLESGVINEQFF | TGTGCCAGCAGCTTAGAGTCAGGGGTCATAAATGAGCAGTTCTTC | . | . | TRBJ2-1 | TRBV13
CSVEGQGEAGELFF | TGCAGCGTTGAAGGCCAGGGAGAGGCCGGGGAGCTGTTTTTT | few | . | TRBJ2-2 | TRBV29-1
CASGTAETQYF | TGTGCCAGCGGTACCGCCGAGACCCAGTACTTC | once | . | TRBJ2-5 | TRBV27
CASSARGGDNEQFF | TGCGCCAGTTCAGCCCGGGGAGGAGACAATGAGCAGTTCTTC | . | . | TRBJ2-1 | TRBV5-1
CAWTRGGGLTYGYTF | TGTGCCTGGACCCGCGGTGGGGGCCTAACTTATGGCTACACCTTC | . | . | TRBJ1-2 | TRBV30
CASSVGKRRDTIYF | TGTGCCAGCAGCGTGGGAAAGAGGAGGGACACCATATATTTT | . | . | TRBJ1-3 | TRBV9
CASSPGQGFGELFF | TGTGCCAGTAGTCCCGGACAGGGTTTCGGGGAGCTGTTTTTT | few | TRBD1 | TRBJ2-2 | TRBV19
CASSQDWQGDQPQHF | TGTGCCAGCAGCCAAGATTGGCAGGGGGATCAGCCCCAGCATTTT | . | TRBD1 | TRBJ1-5 | TRBV4-2